Following are 28 T cell receptor beta chains from one sample sequenced in a study of cytomegalovirus exposure and HLA in healthy donors. The PCR was carried out with 60 Vbeta primers and 13 Jbeta primers. TCRdb's table, derived via immunoSEQ multiplex PCR, lists solely in-frame clones and lacks some. The sample includes 85,000 to 130,000 clones, around 76% of them seen just once. The sample consisted of PBMCs. All receptors come from a woman between 50 and 59 years old in good health and CMV-seropositive.

V usage is TRBV5-6 and J usage is TRBJ2-7, with D possibly matching TRBD2 (5 bases). The CDR3 runs 13 residues. Germline values: CDR1 SGHDT, CDR2 YYEEEE. V lost 4 bases and J 4 bases, leaving 12 bases between the germline ends. The CDR3 region is CASSPSGGYEQYF. The CDR3 region has the DNA TGTGCCAGCAGCCCGAGCGGCGGGTACGAGCAGTACTTC.

The chain uses TRBV5-6 and TRBJ1-3; a weak D match, TRBD1 (5 bases). V dropped 0 bases and J dropped 5 bases, with 15 bases sitting between them. The CDR3 is 16 residues long. The germline CDR1 and CDR2 sequences are SGHDT and YYEEEE. CDR3 in amino acids: CASSLAGGVWRNTIYF. The CDR3 DNA reads as TGTGCCAGCAGCTTGGCCGGGGGAGTCTGGAGAAACACCATATATTTT.

The rearrangement links TRBV19 to TRBJ1-2; 9 positions agree with TRBD1. V lost 6 bases and J lost 6; bases outside the gene matches: 8. The germline V gene encodes CDR1 LNHDA and CDR2 SQIVND (reference sequence). The CDR3 contains 14 residues. CDR3 nucleotides: TGTGCCAGTAGCGCTGGGACAGGGATTAATGGCTACACCTTC. Its translation: CASSAGTGINGYTF. Full variable domain (missing parts from reference TRBV19 and TRBJ1-2): DGGITQSPKYLFRKEGQNVTLSCEQNLNHDAMYWYRQDPGQGLRLIYYSQIVNDFQKGDIAEGYSVSREKKESFPLTVTSAQKNPTAFYLCASSAGTGINGYTFGSGTRLTVV.

The count of this clone is one. The chain recombines TRBV30 with TRBJ1-5; tentative D call: TRBD1 (5 bases). The germline V gene encodes CDR1 GTSNPN and CDR2 SVGIG (reference sequence). The CDR3 is made up of 15 amino acids. Trimming took 5 bases from V and 4 from J, leaving 18 bases between them. This CDR3 is CAWAVAGRTNQPQHF. The CDR3 DNA follows: TGTGCCTGGGCTGTCGCGGGAAGGACAAATCAGCCCCAGCATTTT.

This clone was observed a single time. The chain employs TRBV6-1 and TRBJ2-7; TRBD2 aligns across 12 bases. The CDR3 extends over 12 amino acids. With 6 bases clipped from V and 6 bases from J, the junction kept 0 bases outside the gene matches. Germline CDR1 reads MNHNS; CDR2 reads SASEGT. CDR3: CASRTSGSEQYF. CDR3 nucleotides: TGTGCCAGCAGGACTAGCGGGAGCGAGCAGTACTTC.

CDR3 coding DNA: TGTGCCAGCAGCTTAGCGGCAGGGCGGAATGGCTACACCTTC. Translated, it gives CASSLAAGRNGYTF. This chain joins TRBV13 and TRBJ1-2, with D possibly TRBD1 on 5 matching bases. The germline gives CDR1 PRHDT, CDR2 FYEKMQ (reference sequence). CDR3 size: 14 residues. V lost 1 base to trimming and J lost 6 bases, with 12 bases between them.

The chain recombines TRBV9 with TRBJ1-5, with D possibly TRBD1 on 5 matching bases. CDR3 length: 13 residues. V lost 0 bases to trimming and J lost 7 bases, with 8 bases between them. Germline V gene sequence: CDR1 SGDLS, CDR2 YYNGEE. Here the CDR3 reads CASSVDGGQPQHF. CDR3 in DNA: TGTGCCAGCAGCGTAGATGGGGGGCAGCCCCAGCATTTT.

The chain uses TRBV5-1 and TRBJ2-3; D is undetermined. The CDR3 is 12 amino acids. Trimming left V 2 bases short and J 6 bases short, with 7 bases between. The germline gives CDR1 SGHRS, CDR2 YFSETQ. CDR3: CASSFSEDTQYF. The CDR3 nucleotides are TGCGCCAGCAGCTTTAGTGAGGATACGCAGTATTTT. The full variable domain, rest sourced from reference TRBV5-1 and TRBJ2-3, is KAGVTQTPRYLIKTRGQQVTLSCSPISGHRSVSWYQQTPGQGLQFLFEYFSETQRNKGNFPGRFSGRQFSNSRSEMNVSTLELGDSALYLCASSFSEDTQYFGPGTRLTVL.

In regard to this clone: Other DNA sequences of this sample code for an identical CDR3. The chain is built from TRBV2 and TRBJ2-7; no clear D. Trimming removed 5 bases at V and 2 bases at J, with 4 bases between. This CDR3 spans 11 amino acids. The V gene's germline CDR1 is SNHLY and CDR2 FYNNEI. The CDR3 loop reads CASSSTYEQYF. DNA for the CDR3: TGTGCCAGCAGTTCTACCTACGAGCAGTACTTC.

This clone was observed a handful of times. V gene TRBV6-1 combines with J gene TRBJ2-5; TRBD1 matches at 9 bases. With V trimmed by 6 bases and J by 3 bases, 2 bases remained unmatched. From germline, CDR1 is MNHNS and CDR2 SASEGT. The CDR3 is 13 amino acids. CDR3 sequence reads: CASRRQGEETQYF. The CDR3 nucleotides are TGTGCCAGCAGAAGACAGGGGGAAGAGACCCAGTACTTC.

The chain recombines TRBV7-9 with TRBJ2-5; D possibly corresponds to TRBD1 (5 bases). From germline, CDR1 is SEHNR and CDR2 FQNEAQ (reference sequence). Trimming stripped 4 bases from V and 5 bases from J, with 14 bases between. The CDR3 runs 14 residues. The CDR3: CASSYQGADETQYF. CDR3 DNA: TGTGCCAGCAGCTACCAAGGGGCGGATGAGACCCAGTACTTC.

V and J are TRBV6-5 and TRBJ1-1; tentative D call: TRBD1 (5 bases). The CDR3 spans 13 residues. V lost 6 bases to trimming and J lost 3 bases, with 11 bases between them. CDR1 is MNHEY, CDR2 SVGAGI, per germline. The CDR3 protein is CASRDRGDTEAFF. The DNA of the CDR3 is TGTGCCAGCAGGGATCGGGGGGACACTGAAGCTTTCTTT.

The chain is built from TRBV19 and TRBJ1-5; D remains ambiguous. Trimming stripped 3 bases from V and 0 bases from J, with 9 bases between. The CDR3 has 15 amino acids. Germline lookup yields CDR1 LNHDA and CDR2 SQIVND (reference sequence). This CDR3 is CASSIQQNSNQPQHF. CDR3 in DNA: TGTGCCAGTAGTATCCAACAGAATAGCAATCAGCCCCAGCATTTT.

This clone was detected only a few times. This chain links TRBV5-4 with TRBJ2-3, with D possibly being TRBD1 (5 bases). This CDR3 spans 14 amino acids. Trimming took 4 bases from V and 0 from J, leaving 9 bases between them. Per germline, CDR1 SGHNT and CDR2 YYREEE (reference sequence). DNA for the CDR3: TGTGCCAGCAGCCCGTGGGGCAGCACAGATACGCAGTATTTT. It is translated as CASSPWGSTDTQYF.

This clone was detected only a few times. This chain joins TRBV7-9 and TRBJ2-5, with TRBD2 matching over 10 bases. The CDR3 contains 14 residues. The V and J ends lost 5 bases and 4 bases, in that order; junction bases with no gene match: 4. The germline CDR1 and CDR2 sequences are SEHNR and FQNEAQ (reference sequence). CDR3 region: CASSPVAGGETQYF. The CDR3 DNA reads as TGTGCCAGCAGCCCCGTAGCGGGGGGAGAGACCCAGTACTTC.

This sequence joins TRBV6-1 and TRBJ1-1; D not resolved. This CDR3 has 12 residues. With 8 bases removed from V and 0 bases from J, the gap between germline ends came to 7 bases. Germline V gene lookup returns CDR1 MNHNS and CDR2 SASEGT. The CDR3 DNA reads TGTGCCAGCCAACAGCTGAACACTGAAGCTTTCTTT. Translating gives CASQQLNTEAFF.

This rearrangement joins TRBV7-8 to TRBJ1-1; D might be TRBD1 (6 bases). The ends were cut back, 4 bases at V and 1 base at J, with 16 bases in the middle. Germline-derived CDR1 and CDR2 are SGHVS and FQNEAQ. The CDR3 is 16 amino acids. CDR3 residues: CASSWGRTSGNTEAFF. The CDR3 region has the DNA TGTGCCAGCAGCTGGGGGCGGACGTCCGGGAACACTGAAGCTTTCTTT.

Remarks on this clone: One junction end disagrees with the germline gene, perhaps due to a read error. This chain connects TRBV7-7 to TRBJ2-5, with 13 bases lining up with TRBD2. This CDR3 spans 14 amino acids. From germline, CDR1 is SSHAT and CDR2 FNYEAQ (reference sequence). Written as DNA, the CDR3 is TGTGCTAGCAGCATGGGACTAGCGGGGGAGACCCAGTACTTC. It encodes CASSMGLAGETQYF.

The count of this clone is one. The chain has TRBV10-1 and TRBJ2-7, with D possibly being TRBD2 (6 bases). The germline gives CDR1 WNHNN, CDR2 SYGVQD (reference sequence). The CDR3 has 13 amino acids. V was shortened by 8 bases and J by 10 bases, with 21 bases between the two germline ends. The CDR3 nucleotides read TGCGCCAGCCAAAATGTTCATGGGACTCCCCAGTACTTC. Protein product: CASQNVHGTPQYF.

The V gene is TRBV6-4, the J gene TRBJ2-7, with TRBD2 matching 14 bases. The J segment lost 9 bases and the V segment lost 0 bases, leaving 4 bases of the junction unmatched. Looked up from germline, CDR1 is MRHNA and CDR2 is SNTAGT. The CDR3 extends over 15 amino acids. The CDR3 bases are TGTGCCAGCAGTGACTCCGGGACTAGCGGGAGTCCGCAGTACTTC. Protein product: CASSDSGTSGSPQYF.

This clone was seen once. J is TRBJ2-7 and V is TRBV2; 13 bases map to TRBD2. The CDR3 has 18 amino acids. Per germline, CDR1 SNHLY and CDR2 FYNNEI. V gave up 1 base and J gave up 1 base; unmatched junction bases: 7. As DNA, the CDR3 is TGTGCCAGCAGTGAAGGACTAGCGGGGGGACCTCCATCCTACGAGCAGTACTTC. Its translation is CASSEGLAGGPPSYEQYF.

In this sample, this clone turned up once. The gene calls are TRBV25-1 and TRBJ1-2; D perhaps matches TRBD1 (5 bases). Deletions cut 7 bases from V and 8 bases from J, with 11 bases between. Germline V lookup: CDR1 MGHDK, CDR2 SYGVNS. There are 11 residues in the CDR3. In DNA, the CDR3 is TGTGCCAGCAAGCAGGGTCGGGGCTACACCTTC. Its protein is CASKQGRGYTF.

This clone has just a few counts. V and J are TRBV6-5 and TRBJ2-5, with D possibly being TRBD1 (6 bases). From germline, CDR1 is MNHEY and CDR2 SVGAGI. CDR3 length: 16 amino acids. V was pared by 4 bases and J by 2 bases, with 17 bases between. The CDR3 sequence is CASSSLDGTFQETQYF. DNA for the CDR3: TGTGCCAGCAGTTCCCTCGACGGGACATTTCAAGAGACCCAGTACTTC.

This clone was seen a few times. This sequence joins TRBV6-5 and TRBJ1-2; 8 nucleotides align to TRBD1. J lost 8 bases, V lost 6 bases, and 14 bases had no gene match. Looked up from germline, CDR1 is MNHEY and CDR2 is SVGAGI. The length of the CDR3 is 15 residues. CDR3 in amino acids: CASRFFVGTGGGYTF. The CDR3 DNA reads as TGTGCCAGCAGATTCTTCGTGGGGACAGGCGGGGGCTACACCTTC.

The rearrangement joins TRBV2 to TRBJ1-3; weak D call: TRBD1 (5 bases). Germline V gives CDR1 SNHLY, CDR2 FYNNEI. CDR3 length equals 13 residues. V was cut by 9 bases and J by 0 bases, with 9 bases left in between. The CDR3 here is CARQDLSGNTIYF. Here the CDR3 DNA reads TGTGCCAGACAGGATCTCTCTGGAAACACCATATATTTT.

With regard to this clone: The sample contains more than one DNA sequence encoding this CDR3. V is TRBV9 and J is TRBJ2-7; 7 positions match TRBD1. J was trimmed by 2 bases and V by 0 bases; bases with no gene match: 2. The germline CDR1 and CDR2 sequences are SGDLS and YYNGEE. The CDR3 runs 14 residues. The CDR3 loop reads CASSVGQGPYEQYF. In DNA, the CDR3 is TGTGCCAGCAGCGTAGGACAGGGACCCTACGAGCAGTACTTC.

The chain employs TRBV5-4 and TRBJ2-7; perhaps TRBD1 as D (5 bases). The CDR3 is 13 residues long. Trimming left V 1 base short and J 2 bases short, with 7 bases between. CDR1 is SGHNT, CDR2 YYREEE, per germline (reference sequence). CDR3 nucleotide sequence: TGTGCCAGCAGCTTGCAGGGTCCCTACGAGCAGTACTTC. As protein: CASSLQGPYEQYF.

Concerning this clone itself: The junction shows a germline mismatch at one end, possibly a read error. For the CDR3, the DNA is TGTGCTAGCAGCCTCGGGACATCTACCAACTACAATGAGCAGTTCTTC. This codes for CASSLGTSTNYNEQFF. This sequence joins TRBV7-7 and TRBJ2-1; maybe TRBD1 (6 bases). The germline V gene has CDR1 SSHAT and CDR2 FNYEAQ (reference sequence). The CDR3 covers 16 residues.